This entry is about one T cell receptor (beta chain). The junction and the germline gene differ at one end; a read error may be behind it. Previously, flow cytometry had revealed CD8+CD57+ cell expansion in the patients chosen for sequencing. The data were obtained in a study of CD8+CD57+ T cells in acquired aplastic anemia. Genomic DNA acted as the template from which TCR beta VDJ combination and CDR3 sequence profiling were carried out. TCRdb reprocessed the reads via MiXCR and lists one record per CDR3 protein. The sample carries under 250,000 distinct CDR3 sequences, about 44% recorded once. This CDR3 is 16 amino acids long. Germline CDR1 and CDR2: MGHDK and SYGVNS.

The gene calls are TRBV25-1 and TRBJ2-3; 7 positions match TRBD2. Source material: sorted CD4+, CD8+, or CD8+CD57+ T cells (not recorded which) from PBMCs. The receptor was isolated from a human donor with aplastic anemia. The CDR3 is CASSEGLAASLDTQYF. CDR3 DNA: TGCGCCAGCAGTGAGGGTCTAGCGGCCAGCCTCGATACGCAGTATTTT.